This T cell receptor (beta chain) was captured by sequencing in a study of T cell changes during pregnancy in multiple sclerosis. This CDR3 region has 15 residues. The V and J ends lost 2 bases and 1 base, in that order; junction bases with no gene match: 6. Per the germline V gene, CDR1 is SGHNT and CDR2 is YYREEE (reference sequence). Produced via immunoSEQ multiplex PCR; TCRdb's table is partial and in-frame only. The sample holds approximately 61,000 clones, approximately 91% seen once. This clone was seen just once. The sequence came from a female donor with multiple sclerosis, enrolled in a pregnancy study. V usage is TRBV5-4 and J usage is TRBJ2-7, with TRBD2 matching 7 bases. This specimen was peripheral blood, taken in the first trimester of pregnancy. The DNA of the CDR3 is TGTGCCAGCAGCTTATCGGGAGGCCCGTCCTACGAGCAGTACTTC. This gives the protein CASSLSGGPSYEQYF.